This TCR beta chain was observed in a study of Graves' ophthalmopathy and Graves' hyperthyroidism. The sequenced template was RNA, covering the TCR beta CDR3 region. The first-round RT-PCR employed HTBI primers together with the Qiagen OneStep RT-PCR kit. A multiplex PCR was then performed as the second round. From the multiplex PCR reads, TCRdb called clonotypes with MiXCR, one entry per CDR3 protein. This sample has hundreds of thousands of distinct CDR3 sequences, with 21% found just once. CDR3 length equals 14 residues. V shed 9 bases, J shed 2 bases, and the junction held 4 bases outside the gene matches. Included hyperthyroidism patients were aged 18 to 65 and newly diagnosed (under 2 months' duration). Enrollment excluded any patients with other autoimmune diseases, uncontrolled infections, pregnancy or lactation.

Sequencing used peripheral blood. The chain employs TRBV12-3 or TRBV12-4 and TRBJ2-2, with 9 bases that match TRBD2. The TCR comes from a woman aged 18-29 years with stable Graves' hyperthyroidism. CDR3: CASQRGANTGELFF. CDR3 nucleotides: TGTGCCAGTCAGCGGGGGGCCAACACCGGGGAGCTGTTTTTT.